This passage covers 8 T cell receptor beta chains from one sample sequenced in a study of T cell repertoires in aging, cancer and after chemotherapy. Rearranged V-D-J TRB sequences were amplified with a mixed TRB-A/B primer pool. TCRdb independently ran MiXCR on the multiplex PCR reads; one entry per CDR3 protein. The sample has around 4,900 distinct CDR3 sequences, 64% seen once; the top ten hold 25% to 30%. The template was genomic DNA from peripheral blood, not RNA. Specimen: blood. All receptors derive from a human donor with a solid tumor.

This rearrangement joins TRBV18 to TRBJ2-7, with 7 bases identical to TRBD1. Losses at the gene ends were 3 bases for V and 6 bases for J; bases not matched to a gene: 8. Germline-derived CDR1 and CDR2 are KGHSH and LQKENI. This CDR3 region has 14 residues. The CDR3 loop is CASSPGTAQPEQYF. CDR3 DNA: TGTGCCAGCTCACCCGGGACAGCTCAGCCCGAGCAGTACTTC.

The V and J genes are TRBV6-6 and TRBJ2-4, with TRBD2 matching over 14 bases. The germline V gene encodes CDR1 MNHNY and CDR2 SVGAGI (reference sequence). The CDR3 runs 17 residues. V lost 2 bases to trimming and J lost 8 bases; unmatched junction nucleotides: 8. The CDR3, as DNA: TGTGCCAGCAGTTACGGGCGACTAGCGGGAGGGCCAGACATTCAGTACTTC. This codes for CASSYGRLAGGPDIQYF.

This clonotype showed up just a few times. The chain combines TRBV7-6 with TRBJ1-1; the match to TRBD1 covers 8 bases. Trimming at V came to 5 bases and at J to 0 bases, leaving 2 bases not matched to a gene. The germline V gene has CDR1 SGHVS and CDR2 FNYEAQ. CDR3 size: 14 residues. In DNA, the CDR3 is TGTGCCAGCAGCCAGACAGGGGTGAACACTGAAGCTTTCTTT. Translated, it gives CASSQTGVNTEAFF.

This clonotype was observed a handful of times. The chain carries TRBV30 and TRBJ2-5; 7 bases map to TRBD1. CDR3 length: 15 amino acids. Losses at the gene ends were 0 bases for V and 4 bases for J; bases not matched to a gene: 8. In germline, CDR1 is GTSNPN, CDR2 SVGIG (reference sequence). The CDR3 DNA follows: TGTGCCTGGAGTGTAGGTCCGCCAGGGGGAGAGACCCAGTACTTC. This gives the protein CAWSVGPPGGETQYF.

CDR3 region: CASSYWGYNQPQHF. CDR3 nucleotides: TGTGCCAGCAGTTATTGGGGCTACAATCAGCCCCAGCATTTT. V and J are TRBV6-1 and TRBJ1-5; D possibly corresponds to TRBD1 (5 bases). Trimming cost V 5 bases and J 3 bases, with 11 bases left between them. Germline loops: CDR1 MNHNS, CDR2 SASEGT. This CDR3 spans 14 amino acids.

This clonotype was counted between two and nine times. This chain connects TRBV11-1 to TRBJ1-6; possible D gene TRBD1, 6 bases. Germline V gives CDR1 SGHAT, CDR2 FQDESV (reference sequence). This CDR3 is built from 15 residues. V was pared by 5 bases and J by 7 bases, with 15 bases between. CDR3 coding DNA: TGTGCCAGCAGCCAAGGGGGGGGCGGAAATTCACCCCTCCACTTT. This translates into CASSQGGGGNSPLHF. Based on the CDR3 plus reference TRBV11-1 and TRBJ1-6, the full variable domain is EAEVAQSPRYKITEKSQAVAFWCDPISGHATLYWYRQILGQGPELLVQFQDESVVDDSQLPKDRFSAERLKGVDSTLKIQPAELGDSAMYLCASSQGGGGNSPLHFGNGTRLTVT.

This sequence joins TRBV19 and TRBJ2-7, with TRBD1 matching 8 bases. Germline CDR1 LNHDA, CDR2 SQIVND (reference sequence). This CDR3 has 13 residues. V lost 8 bases and J lost 13; bases outside the gene matches: 16. CDR3 sequence (DNA): TGTGCCAGTTCTGACCTCTCTCACAGGGGGATCTACTTC. It translates to CASSDLSHRGIYF.

In this sample, this clonotype turned up a few times. The rearrangement joins TRBV20-1 to TRBJ2-2; D could derive from TRBD1 or TRBD2 (5 bases each). Between the trimmed V and J ends, which lost 6 bases and 2 bases, there was a span of 13 bases. Germline V gene sequence: CDR1 DFQATT, CDR2 SNEGSKA (reference sequence). The CDR3 consists of 14 residues. The CDR3 coding sequence is TGCAGTGCCCTCCGGGACGGTAACACCGGGGAGCTGTTTTTT. This gives the protein CSALRDGNTGELFF.